The 25 T cell receptor beta chains below were found in one sample sequenced in a study of persistence of HIV-infected CD4 T cells. Sequencing used immunoSEQ version 4 in survey mode. TCRdb's table, derived via immunoSEQ multiplex PCR, lists solely in-frame clones and lacks some. This table has about 41,000 clones, around 78% appearing once. An overlapping HIV-1 Gag peptide pool stimulated these cells at roughly 0.97 ug/peptide/mL. Memory cells lacking CD40L and CD69 with high CD45RO were sorted. These receptors' targets are unknown. The sequenced sample was CD4+ T cells sorted from PBMCs after approximately 20-hour stimulation, obtained from a patient who received antiretroviral therapy. The receptors derive from an adult man with HIV who was CMV-seropositive.

The chain has TRBV19 and TRBJ1-1, with 8 bases lining up with TRBD1. This CDR3 spans 16 amino acids. Germline values: CDR1 LNHDA, CDR2 SQIVND (reference sequence). V was clipped by 1 base and J by 5 bases; unmatched bases: 9. The CDR3, as DNA: TGTGCCAGTAGTATAGGAAGTCCAGGGGGCCGGACTGAAGCTTTCTTT. Protein sequence: CASSIGSPGGRTEAFF.

This chain links TRBV18 with TRBJ2-4, with a possible D match to TRBD2 (6 bases). V gave up 3 bases and J gave up 2 bases, with 8 bases separating them. The CDR3 is 14 residues long. Germline CDR1 KGHSH, CDR2 LQKENI. The DNA for the CDR3 is TGTGCCAGCTCACCGCGGGGTCCCAAAAACATTCAGTACTTC. Amino acids: CASSPRGPKNIQYF.

This chain uses TRBV7-2 with TRBJ2-7; D is tentatively TRBD1 or TRBD2 (5 bases each). Germline CDR1 SGHTA, CDR2 FQGNSA. The CDR3 consists of 14 residues. Trimming pared 6 bases from V and 3 bases from J, leaving 15 bases between. The CDR3 DNA is TGTGCCAGCAGTTCCGGGGCCCAGGGCTACGAGCAGTACTTC. Translating it yields CASSSGAQGYEQYF.

This chain links TRBV2 with TRBJ1-6; D call uncertain. Per the germline V gene, CDR1 is SNHLY and CDR2 is FYNNEI. This CDR3 has 15 amino acids. V gave up 2 bases and J gave up 6 bases, with 11 bases separating them. The CDR3 spells CASSELSGSNSPLHF. As DNA, the CDR3 is TGTGCCAGCAGTGAACTGAGCGGGTCTAATTCACCCCTCCACTTT.

This chain connects TRBV4-2 to TRBJ2-2, with D tentatively TRBD2 (6 bases). The CDR3 has 16 residues. Germline V CDR1 and CDR2: LGHNA, YNFKEQ. With 4 bases removed from V and 5 bases from J, the gap between germline ends came to 17 bases. The CDR3 spells CASSLGGKGGTGELFF. The CDR3 coding sequence is TGTGCCAGCAGCCTCGGAGGGAAGGGAGGAACCGGGGAGCTGTTTTTT.

V gene TRBV30 combines with J gene TRBJ2-4; D is undetermined. V lost 0 bases and J 9 bases, leaving 15 bases between the germline ends. Per germline, CDR1 GTSNPN and CDR2 SVGIG (reference sequence). There are 14 residues in the CDR3. Here the CDR3 DNA reads TGTGCCTGGAGTGTATCTGGCGGTGGGCCCATTCAGTACTTC. Protein product: CAWSVSGGGPIQYF.

The chain couples TRBV19 to TRBJ1-3; no definite D call. The germline gives CDR1 LNHDA, CDR2 SQIVND (reference sequence). The CDR3 contains 16 residues. V was shortened by 5 bases and J by 0 bases, with 14 bases between the two germline ends. CDR3 sequence (DNA): TGTGCCAGTAGTCGTCGAAAGGACTACTCTGGAAACACCATATATTTT. Protein product: CASSRRKDYSGNTIYF. The variable domain in full, with the rest retrieved from reference TRBV19 and TRBJ1-3, is DGGITQSPKYLFRKEGQNVTLSCEQNLNHDAMYWYRQDPGQGLRLIYYSQIVNDFQKGDIAEGYSVSREKKESFPLTVTSAQKNPTAFYLCASSRRKDYSGNTIYFGEGSWLTVV.

In DNA form, the CDR3 reads TGTGCCACCTTTTCCGGGACATACGCCGGTGGCTACACCTTC. Protein: CATFSGTYAGGYTF. This chain connects TRBV10-3 to TRBJ1-2; D is perhaps TRBD1 (6 bases). The V end lost 10 bases, the J end lost 7 bases, and 22 bases lay between the germline ends. In germline, CDR1 is ENHRY, CDR2 SYGVKD. CDR3 length equals 14 residues.

V usage is TRBV3-1 (or the pseudogene TRBV3-2) and J usage is TRBJ1-2, with no clear D. The CDR3 spans 13 residues. Per germline, CDR1 LGHDT and CDR2 YNNKEL (reference sequence). The V end lost 5 bases, the J end lost 4 bases, and 11 bases lay between the germline ends. CDR3 sequence (DNA): TGTGCCAGCAGCTTGCGAGAGGGCTATGGCTACACCTTC. Translated: CASSLREGYGYTF.

The V gene is TRBV15, the J gene TRBJ2-3; D is perhaps TRBD2 (6 bases). V was pared by 5 bases and J by 4 bases, with 19 bases between. The V gene's germline CDR1 is LNHNV and CDR2 YYDKDF (reference sequence). This CDR3 has 16 amino acids. CDR3 nucleotide sequence: TGTGCCACCAGCCTTAATAGCGGATGGAGGGCAGATACGCAGTATTTT. Translating it yields CATSLNSGWRADTQYF.

V and J are TRBV25-1 and TRBJ1-1; a possible D gene is TRBD1 (6 bases). CDR1 MGHDK and CDR2 SYGVNS come from the germline V gene. The CDR3 is 15 residues long. Trimming took off 1 base at V and 3 bases at J, with 12 bases between the two ends. The CDR3 DNA follows: TGTGCCAGCAGTGAATTAAGACAGGTTGACACTGAAGCTTTCTTT. Residues: CASSELRQVDTEAFF.

The CDR3 nucleotides read TGTGCCTGGCGACAGGGACGATCCTACAATGAGCAGTTCTTC. Encoded protein: CAWRQGRSYNEQFF. This chain connects TRBV30 to TRBJ2-1, with 7 bases fitting TRBD1. J gave up 1 base and V 5 bases, and 5 bases lay outside the gene matches. The length of the CDR3 is 14 residues. Germline V CDR1 and CDR2: GTSNPN, SVGIG (reference sequence).

V and J are TRBV27 and TRBJ2-7, with 7 nucleotides matching TRBD2. Per the germline V gene, CDR1 is MNHEY and CDR2 is SMNVEV (reference sequence). The CDR3 contains 13 residues. V shed 1 base and J 5 bases; nucleotides not matched to a gene: 2. CDR3 loop: CASSLYGTNEQYF. In nucleotides, the CDR3 is TGTGCCAGCAGTTTATATGGGACTAACGAGCAGTACTTC.

This clone was seen just once. The CDR3 DNA reads TGTGCCTGGAGTTCTCCGGGGCCCCCTAATTCACCCCTCCACTTT. This sequence encodes CAWSSPGPPNSPLHF. The V gene is TRBV30, the J gene TRBJ1-6; D perhaps matches TRBD1 (5 bases). Germline CDR1 is GTSNPN and CDR2 is SVGIG (reference sequence). There are 15 residues in the CDR3. Trimming shortened V by 2 bases and J by 6 bases, and 14 bases separated the two germline ends.

The chain's CDR3 is CASSPRGGGNQPQHF. CDR3 nucleotides: TGTGCCAGCTCACCCAGGGGCGGGGGCAATCAGCCCCAGCATTTT. The chain is built from TRBV18 and TRBJ1-5; tentatively, D is TRBD1 (6 bases). This CDR3 has 15 amino acids. Germline CDR1 and CDR2: KGHSH and LQKENI. Trimming removed 3 bases from V and 2 bases from J, with 11 bases in between. Together with reference TRBV18 and TRBJ1-5, the CDR3 gives the full variable domain: NAGVMQNPRHLVRRRGQEARLRCSPMKGHSHVYWYRQLPEEGLKFMVYLQKENIIDESGMPKERFSAEFPKEGPSILRIQQVVRGDSAAYFCASSPRGGGNQPQHFGDGTRLSIL.

The chain employs TRBV15 and TRBJ2-2, with a tentative D call TRBD1 (5 bases). This CDR3 is built from 16 residues. The germline V gene encodes CDR1 LNHNV and CDR2 YYDKDF (reference sequence). The germline V and J ends were trimmed by 5 bases and 2 bases, with 15 bases remaining between them. The CDR3 protein is CATSQGAISNTGELFF. Written as DNA, the CDR3 is TGTGCCACCAGCCAGGGCGCGATATCTAACACCGGGGAGCTGTTTTTT.

The rearrangement uses TRBV11-3 and TRBJ2-3, with 10 bases identical to TRBD1. V shed 5 bases and J 6 bases; nucleotides not matched to a gene: 11. Germline CDR1 SGHNT, CDR2 YENEEA. The CDR3 totals 16 residues. The chain's CDR3 is CASSRGGQGHRDTQYF. The CDR3 DNA sequence: TGTGCCAGCAGCCGGGGGGGACAGGGGCACCGGGATACGCAGTATTTT.

The J gene is TRBJ1-4, the V gene TRBV20-1, with D unresolved. This CDR3 region has 11 residues. CDR1 DFQATT and CDR2 SNEGSKA come from the germline V gene (reference sequence). V lost 5 bases and J lost 8, with 9 bases in between. CDR3 sequence reads: CSARLGEKLFF. DNA for the CDR3: TGCAGTGCTCGCCTCGGGGAAAAACTGTTTTTT.

This clone was seen only once. The chain recombines TRBV5-1 with TRBJ1-3; 12 bases are shared with TRBD1. After removal of 2 bases from V and 1 base from J, the junction contained 7 bases not matched to a gene. CDR3 length: 18 amino acids. Germline values: CDR1 SGHRS, CDR2 YFSETQ. The CDR3 here is CASSLAGTGGRSGNTIYF. The CDR3, as DNA: TGCGCCAGCAGCTTAGCCGGGACAGGGGGCAGGTCTGGAAACACCATATATTTT.

The rearrangement links TRBV28 to TRBJ1-6; the D gene is possibly TRBD1 (5 bases). The CDR3 contains 15 residues. V lost 1 base to trimming and J lost 7 bases, with 11 bases between them. From germline, CDR1 is MDHEN and CDR2 SYDVKM. The CDR3 reads CASSLSTGWNSPLHF. As DNA, the CDR3 is TGTGCCAGCAGTTTATCTACAGGTTGGAATTCACCCCTCCACTTT.

V is TRBV20-1 and J is TRBJ1-1, with D unresolved. The length of the CDR3 is 11 residues. Germline V CDR1 and CDR2: DFQATT, SNEGSKA (reference sequence). V was clipped by 6 bases and J by 3 bases, with 8 bases between them. CDR3 bases: TGCAGTGCCATTCCCCACACTGAAGCTTTCTTT. This encodes CSAIPHTEAFF.

A note on this clone: Germline is not matched at one junction end, which may reflect a read error. The genes are TRBV29-1 and TRBJ2-3; D might be TRBD1 (6 bases). Germline CDR1 is SQVTM and CDR2 is ANQGSEA. This CDR3 comprises 11 residues. The CDR3 loop reads CGGRETDTQYF. DNA for the CDR3: TGTGGGGGCAGGGAAACAGATACGCAGTATTTT.

This sequence joins TRBV6-5 and TRBJ1-2, with 11 bases aligning to TRBD1. This CDR3 is 13 amino acids long. Germline V gene sequence: CDR1 MNHEY, CDR2 SVGAGI. The J segment lost 8 bases and the V segment lost 4 bases, leaving 3 bases of the junction unmatched. The DNA of the CDR3 is TGTGCCAGCAGTTTGGGACAGGGGGTCGGCTACACCTTC. Its protein product is CASSLGQGVGYTF.

This chain joins TRBV3-1 (or the pseudogene TRBV3-2) and TRBJ1-1; the match to TRBD1 covers 8 bases. This CDR3 spans 14 amino acids. The germline V gene has CDR1 LGHDT and CDR2 YNNKEL (reference sequence). V shed 2 bases and J 6 bases; nucleotides not matched to a gene: 5. The CDR3 here is CASSQISGGSEAFF. DNA for the CDR3: TGTGCCAGCAGCCAAATATCAGGGGGCTCTGAAGCTTTCTTT.

This rearrangement joins TRBV7-9 to TRBJ2-1; no clear D. The V end lost 4 bases, the J end lost 4 bases, and 8 bases lay between the germline ends. There are 13 residues in the CDR3. Germline V gives CDR1 SEHNR, CDR2 FQNEAQ (reference sequence). CDR3 protein: CASSWGSYNEQFF. CDR3 sequence (DNA): TGTGCCAGCAGCTGGGGAAGTTACAATGAGCAGTTCTTC.